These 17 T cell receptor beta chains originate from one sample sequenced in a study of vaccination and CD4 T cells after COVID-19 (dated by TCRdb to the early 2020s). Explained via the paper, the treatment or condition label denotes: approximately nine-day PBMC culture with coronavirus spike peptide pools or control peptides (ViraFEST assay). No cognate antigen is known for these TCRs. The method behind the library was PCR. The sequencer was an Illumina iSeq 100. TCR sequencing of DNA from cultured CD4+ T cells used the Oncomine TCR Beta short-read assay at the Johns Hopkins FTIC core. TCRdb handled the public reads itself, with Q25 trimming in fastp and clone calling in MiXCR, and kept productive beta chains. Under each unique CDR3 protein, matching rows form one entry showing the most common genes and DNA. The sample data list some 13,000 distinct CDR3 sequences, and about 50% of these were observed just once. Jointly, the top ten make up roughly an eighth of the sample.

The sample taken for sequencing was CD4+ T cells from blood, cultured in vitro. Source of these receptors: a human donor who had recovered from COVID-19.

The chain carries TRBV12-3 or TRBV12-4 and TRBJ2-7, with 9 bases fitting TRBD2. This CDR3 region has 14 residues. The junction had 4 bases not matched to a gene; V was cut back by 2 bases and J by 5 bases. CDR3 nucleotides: TGTGCCAGCAGTTTACTAGCGGGGATGAACGAGCAGTACTTC. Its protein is CASSLLAGMNEQYF.

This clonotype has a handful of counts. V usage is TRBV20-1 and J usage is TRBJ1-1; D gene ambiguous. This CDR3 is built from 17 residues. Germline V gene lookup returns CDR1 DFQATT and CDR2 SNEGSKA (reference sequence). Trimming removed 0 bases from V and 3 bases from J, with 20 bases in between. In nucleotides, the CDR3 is TGCAGTGCTAGAGATGGCAGGAGAGGTAGAGCGGACACTGAAGCTTTCTTT. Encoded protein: CSARDGRRGRADTEAFF.

CDR3 sequence reads: CAWGTPYEQYF. In DNA, the CDR3 is TGTGCCTGGGGGACCCCCTACGAGCAGTACTTC. This chain joins TRBV30 and TRBJ2-7; the D call may be TRBD1 or TRBD2 (5 bases each). Germline loops: CDR1 GTSNPN, CDR2 SVGIG (reference sequence). The ends were cut back, 5 bases at V and 2 bases at J, with 7 bases in the middle. CDR3 length: 11 amino acids.

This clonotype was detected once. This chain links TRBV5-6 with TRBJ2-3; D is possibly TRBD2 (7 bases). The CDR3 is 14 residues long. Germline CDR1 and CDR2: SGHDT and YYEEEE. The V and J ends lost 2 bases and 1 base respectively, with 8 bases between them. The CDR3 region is CASSLGGGTDTQYF. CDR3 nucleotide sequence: TGTGCCAGCAGCTTAGGGGGGGGCACAGATACGCAGTATTTT. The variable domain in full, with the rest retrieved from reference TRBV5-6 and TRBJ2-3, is DAGVTQSPTHLIKTRGQQVTLRCSPKSGHDTVSWYQQALGQGPQFIFQYYEEEERQRGNFPDRFSGHQFPNYSSELNVNALLLGDSALYLCASSLGGGTDTQYFGPGTRLTVL.

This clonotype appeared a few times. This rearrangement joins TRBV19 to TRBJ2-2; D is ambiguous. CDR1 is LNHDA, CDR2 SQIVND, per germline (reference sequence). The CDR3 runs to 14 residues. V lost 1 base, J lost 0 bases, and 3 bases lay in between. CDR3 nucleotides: TGTGCCAGTAGTATAGTCCCGAACACCGGGGAGCTGTTTTTT. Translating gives CASSIVPNTGELFF.

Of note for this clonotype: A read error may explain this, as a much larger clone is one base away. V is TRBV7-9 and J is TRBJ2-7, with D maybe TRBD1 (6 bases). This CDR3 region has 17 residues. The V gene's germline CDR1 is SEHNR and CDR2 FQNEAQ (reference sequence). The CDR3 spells CVSSPRTGTRKSYEQYF. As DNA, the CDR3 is TGTGTCAGCAGCCCTCGAACCGGGACAAGGAAATCCTACGAGCAGTACTTC.

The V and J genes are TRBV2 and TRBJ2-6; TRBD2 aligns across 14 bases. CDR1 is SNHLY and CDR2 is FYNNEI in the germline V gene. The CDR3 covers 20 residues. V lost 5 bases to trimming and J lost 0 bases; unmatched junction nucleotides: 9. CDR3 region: CASSPLGLAGALSGANVLTF. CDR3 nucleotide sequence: TGTGCCAGCAGTCCTTTGGGACTAGCGGGGGCTCTCTCTGGGGCCAACGTCCTGACTTTC. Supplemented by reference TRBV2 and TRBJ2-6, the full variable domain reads EPEVTQTPSHQVTQMGQEVILRCVPISNHLYFYWYRQILGQKVEFLVSFYNNEISEKSEIFDDQFSVERPDGSNFTLKIRSTKLEDSAMYFCASSPLGLAGALSGANVLTFGAGSRLTVL.

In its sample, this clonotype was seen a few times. This CDR3 is CSARDLRGNGNTIYF. The CDR3 DNA reads as TGCAGTGCTAGAGATCTGCGAGGGAATGGAAACACCATATATTTT. The genes are TRBV20-1 and TRBJ1-3, with D hard to call. Deletions cut 0 bases from V and 3 bases from J, with 12 bases between. The germline CDR1 and CDR2 sequences are DFQATT and SNEGSKA (reference sequence). The CDR3 spans 15 residues.

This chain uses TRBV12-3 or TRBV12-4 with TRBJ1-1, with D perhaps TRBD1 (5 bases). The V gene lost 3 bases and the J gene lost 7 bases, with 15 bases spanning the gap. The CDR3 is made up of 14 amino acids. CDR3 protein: CASSFVPMRGEAFF. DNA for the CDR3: TGTGCCAGCAGTTTCGTTCCCATGAGGGGTGAAGCTTTCTTT.

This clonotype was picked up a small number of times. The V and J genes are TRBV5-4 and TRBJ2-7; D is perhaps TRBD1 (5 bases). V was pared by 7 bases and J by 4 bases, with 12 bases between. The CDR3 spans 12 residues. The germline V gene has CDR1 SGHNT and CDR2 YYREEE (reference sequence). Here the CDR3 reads CASHNPGYEQYF. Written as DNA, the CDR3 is TGTGCCAGCCATAACCCAGGGTACGAGCAGTACTTC.

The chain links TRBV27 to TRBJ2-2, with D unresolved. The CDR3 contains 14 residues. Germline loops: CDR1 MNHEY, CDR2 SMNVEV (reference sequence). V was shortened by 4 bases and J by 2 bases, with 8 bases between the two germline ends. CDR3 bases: TGTGCCAGCAGTTCCCTATTAAACACCGGGGAGCTGTTTTTT. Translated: CASSSLLNTGELFF.

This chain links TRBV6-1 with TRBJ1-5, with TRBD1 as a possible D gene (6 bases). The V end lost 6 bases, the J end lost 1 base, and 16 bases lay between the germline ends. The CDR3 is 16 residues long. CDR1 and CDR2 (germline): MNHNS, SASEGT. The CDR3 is CASSRTGQLSNQPQHF. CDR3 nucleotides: TGTGCCAGCAGCCGAACAGGACAGTTGAGCAATCAGCCCCAGCATTTT.

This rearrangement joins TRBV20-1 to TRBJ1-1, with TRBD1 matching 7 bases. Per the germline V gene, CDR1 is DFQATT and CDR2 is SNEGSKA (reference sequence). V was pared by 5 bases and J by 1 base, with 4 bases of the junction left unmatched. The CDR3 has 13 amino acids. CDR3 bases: TGCAGTGCTTTAGACAGGGCGAACACTGAAGCTTTCTTT. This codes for CSALDRANTEAFF.

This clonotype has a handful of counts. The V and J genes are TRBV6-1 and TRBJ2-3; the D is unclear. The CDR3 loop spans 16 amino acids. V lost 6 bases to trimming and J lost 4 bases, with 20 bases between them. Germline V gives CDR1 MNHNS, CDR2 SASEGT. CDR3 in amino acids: CASSPASEVRADTQYF. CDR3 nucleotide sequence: TGTGCCAGCAGCCCGGCCTCAGAGGTCCGGGCAGATACGCAGTATTTT.

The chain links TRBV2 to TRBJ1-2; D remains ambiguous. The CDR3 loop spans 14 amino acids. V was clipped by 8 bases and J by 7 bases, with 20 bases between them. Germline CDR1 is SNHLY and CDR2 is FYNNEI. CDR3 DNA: TGTGCCAGCGAAGACGGGCCTTTTATTGGTGGCTACACCTTC. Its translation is CASEDGPFIGGYTF.

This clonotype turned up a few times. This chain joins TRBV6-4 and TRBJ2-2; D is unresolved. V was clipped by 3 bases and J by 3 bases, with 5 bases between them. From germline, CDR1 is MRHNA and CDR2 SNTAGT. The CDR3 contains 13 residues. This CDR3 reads CASSESYTGELFF. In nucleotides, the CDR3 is TGTGCCAGCAGTGAGTCCTACACCGGGGAGCTGTTTTTT.

The CDR3 bases are TGTGCCAGCTCACCACCTTGGGCTAGCGGGGGACGCGCAGATACGCAGTATTTT. Translated, it gives CASSPPWASGGRADTQYF. This chain joins TRBV18 and TRBJ2-3, with 10 bases matching TRBD2. J gave up 4 bases and V 0 bases, and 10 bases lay outside the gene matches. The CDR3 covers 18 residues. Germline CDR1 reads KGHSH; CDR2 reads LQKENI.